These 28 T cell receptor beta chains were sequenced from one sample in a study of T cells in localized non-small cell lung cancer. Generated by immunoSEQ multiplex PCR, the TCRdb table keeps only in-frame clones and is missing some. Among roughly 90,000 clones listed, approximately 91% were seen once. The sample consisted of PBMCs, taken before any cancer treatment. The receptors were gathered from a woman aged 40-69 years with stage II squamous cell lung carcinoma.

This rearrangement joins TRBV6-5 to TRBJ1-3; 7 bases agree with TRBD1. The length of the CDR3 is 16 residues. The germline CDR1 and CDR2 sequences are MNHEY and SVGAGI. Trimming at V came to 0 bases and at J to 0 bases, leaving 2 bases not matched to a gene. The chain's CDR3 is CASSYSRGLSGNTIYF. The CDR3, as DNA: TGTGCCAGCAGTTACTCGAGGGGGCTCTCTGGAAACACCATATATTTT.

V gene TRBV7-8 combines with J gene TRBJ1-1; no clear D gene. This CDR3 is built from 14 residues. Deletions cut 1 base from V and 2 bases from J, with 8 bases between. Germline V lookup: CDR1 SGHVS, CDR2 FQNEAQ. The DNA of the CDR3 is TGTGCCAGCAGCTTAGGGACCAGAAACACTGAAGCTTTCTTT. Its protein is CASSLGTRNTEAFF.

The chain combines TRBV6-6 with TRBJ1-6; the D gene is possibly TRBD1 (5 bases). Trimming took off 0 bases at V and 13 bases at J, with 16 bases between the two ends. Germline loops: CDR1 MNHNY, CDR2 SVGAGI (reference sequence). This CDR3 is 15 amino acids long. In nucleotides, the CDR3 is TGTGCCAGCAGTTACTCGTCCGGGGCACTCTACCCCCTCCACTTT. Translation gives CASSYSSGALYPLHF.

This chain joins TRBV27 and TRBJ2-2; D not certain. Per germline, CDR1 MNHEY and CDR2 SMNVEV (reference sequence). This CDR3 is 12 amino acids long. V gave up 6 bases and J gave up 3 bases, with 5 bases separating them. CDR3 loop: CASSYYTGELFF. DNA of the CDR3: TGTGCCAGCAGCTATTACACCGGGGAGCTGTTTTTT.

The chain has TRBV27 and TRBJ1-2; D is unresolved. Germline CDR1 reads MNHEY; CDR2 reads SMNVEV (reference sequence). V was cut by 3 bases and J by 4 bases, with 9 bases left in between. CDR3 length: 13 residues. The CDR3 region has the DNA TGTGCCAGCAGTTTGGGAGAACGCTATGGCTACACCTTC. Its translation is CASSLGERYGYTF.

The CDR3 here is CASSLSTGFSYEQYF. DNA of the CDR3: TGTGCCAGCAGTTTATCGACAGGTTTTTCCTACGAGCAGTACTTC. V is TRBV27 and J is TRBJ2-7; weak D call: TRBD1 (6 bases). The CDR3 has 15 residues. CDR1 is MNHEY and CDR2 is SMNVEV in the germline V gene (reference sequence). V lost 0 bases, J lost 1 base, and 10 bases lay in between.

The chain carries TRBV7-2 and TRBJ1-6; no definite D call. With 2 bases removed from V and 5 bases from J, the gap between germline ends came to 7 bases. The CDR3 loop spans 14 amino acids. Germline lookup yields CDR1 SGHTA and CDR2 FQGNSA. The CDR3 region has the DNA TGTGCCAGCAGCTTACCGGGGAATAATTCACCCCTCCACTTT. It is translated as CASSLPGNNSPLHF.

The chain links TRBV9 to TRBJ1-1; maybe TRBD1 (5 bases). CDR1 SGDLS and CDR2 YYNGEE come from the germline V gene. The CDR3 has 14 residues. Trimming removed 0 bases at V and 4 bases at J, with 10 bases between. The CDR3 nucleotides are TGTGCCAGCAGCGTAGTGGGGCAGAGCACTGAAGCTTTCTTT. Translating it yields CASSVVGQSTEAFF.

The CDR3, as DNA: TGTGCCAGCAGCTTGGATGCGAGCTCCTACAATGAGCAGTTCTTC. Protein: CASSLDASSYNEQFF. The chain is built from TRBV5-4 and TRBJ2-1; D unclear. The CDR3 runs 15 residues. Trimming removed 0 bases from V and 0 bases from J, with 7 bases in between. CDR1 and CDR2 from the germline V gene are SGHNT and YYREEE (reference sequence).

V and J are TRBV28 and TRBJ2-1; the match to TRBD1 covers 7 bases. Trimming cost V 5 bases and J 2 bases; bases outside gene matches: 9. This CDR3 has 16 residues. Germline values: CDR1 MDHEN, CDR2 SYDVKM. The CDR3 loop reads CASSAQTGFAYNEQFF. In nucleotides, the CDR3 is TGTGCCAGCAGTGCCCAGACAGGGTTTGCCTACAATGAGCAGTTCTTC.

The V and J genes are TRBV9 and TRBJ1-1; D ambiguous. The V end lost 0 bases, the J end lost 0 bases, and 9 bases lay between the germline ends. The V gene's germline CDR1 is SGDLS and CDR2 YYNGEE. The CDR3 runs to 15 residues. The CDR3 DNA sequence: TGTGCCAGCAGCGTAGCGGGTCAGTTGAACACTGAAGCTTTCTTT. Its protein is CASSVAGQLNTEAFF.

The V gene is TRBV23-1, the J gene TRBJ2-1; 11 bases agree with TRBD2. TRBV23-1 is an ORF, with its function uncertain. The CDR3 extends over 21 amino acids. Losses at the gene ends were 8 bases for V and 7 bases for J; bases not matched to a gene: 28. CDR3 nucleotides: TGCGCCAGCCTCGGACTAGCGGGTAAGCAAATCTATCTTGCCTTCTGGAATGAGCAGTTCTTC. Its protein product is CASLGLAGKQIYLAFWNEQFF.

The chain combines TRBV6-1 with TRBJ2-1, with TRBD1 matching 12 bases. The CDR3 is made up of 14 amino acids. Germline V gene data show CDR1 as MNHNS and CDR2 as SASEGT. After removal of 8 bases from V and 8 bases from J, the junction contained 7 bases not matched to a gene. The DNA of the CDR3 is TGTGCCAGCCTCCGGGACAGGGGGCTTGATGAGCAGTTCTTC. Translation: CASLRDRGLDEQFF.

The chain recombines TRBV6-5 with TRBJ1-1; D perhaps matches TRBD1 (5 bases). This CDR3 spans 10 amino acids. The V and J ends lost 5 bases and 11 bases respectively, with 9 bases between them. Germline CDR1 reads MNHEY; CDR2 reads SVGAGI. CDR3 protein: CASSRGRAFF. In nucleotides, the CDR3 is TGTGCCAGCAGTCGGGGGAGGGCTTTCTTT.

This chain links TRBV6-6 with TRBJ2-3, with D possibly TRBD1 on 5 matching bases. Germline values: CDR1 MNHNY, CDR2 SVGAGI (reference sequence). The CDR3 consists of 13 residues. Deletions cut 5 bases from V and 4 bases from J, with 10 bases between. CDR3 in amino acids: CASSAQGADTQYF. For the CDR3, the DNA is TGTGCCAGCAGTGCCCAGGGTGCAGATACGCAGTATTTT.

The sample holds a few counts of this clone. The chain has TRBV9 and TRBJ2-7; 9 bases are shared with TRBD1. The trim removed 4 bases at V and 10 bases at J, leaving 6 bases unmatched. The CDR3 contains 12 residues. Germline CDR1 is SGDLS and CDR2 is YYNGEE. CDR3: CASSPRTGEQYF. The CDR3 DNA reads as TGTGCCAGCAGCCCCAGGACAGGGGAACAGTACTTC.

This clone was detected once. The DNA of the CDR3 is TGTGCCAGCAGTTACGCCGCAGGGGGCACTGAAGCTTTCTTT. Protein sequence: CASSYAAGGTEAFF. The V call is TRBV6-6, the J call TRBJ1-1, with TRBD1 matching 7 bases. Germline V gene lookup returns CDR1 MNHNY and CDR2 SVGAGI (reference sequence). This CDR3 spans 14 amino acids. V shed 2 bases and J 4 bases; nucleotides not matched to a gene: 4.

This clone was detected once. The chain combines TRBV6-1 with TRBJ1-2; possibly TRBD1 for D (6 bases). Trimming took off 4 bases at V and 8 bases at J, with 14 bases between the two ends. Germline CDR1 is MNHNS and CDR2 is SASEGT. The CDR3 consists of 13 residues. The CDR3 sequence is CASSADNRVGYTF. CDR3 DNA sequence: TGTGCCAGCAGTGCCGACAACAGGGTCGGCTACACCTTC.

The J gene is TRBJ1-1, the V gene TRBV5-1; D gene ambiguous. The CDR3 length is 13 residues. V was pared by 3 bases and J by 1 base, with 7 bases between. Germline V gives CDR1 SGHRS, CDR2 YFSETQ. CDR3 sequence reads: CASSSPRNTEAFF. CDR3 bases: TGCGCCAGCAGCTCCCCGCGGAACACTGAAGCTTTCTTT. Combining the CDR3 with reference TRBV5-1 and TRBJ1-1 gives the whole variable domain KAGVTQTPRYLIKTRGQQVTLSCSPISGHRSVSWYQQTPGQGLQFLFEYFSETQRNKGNFPGRFSGRQFSNSRSEMNVSTLELGDSALYLCASSSPRNTEAFFGQGTRLTVV.

This chain links TRBV29-1 with TRBJ1-2; a weak D match, TRBD1 (6 bases). Germline values: CDR1 SQVTM, CDR2 ANQGSEA. The CDR3 spans 12 residues. Trimming removed 6 bases at V and 2 bases at J, with 10 bases between. DNA for the CDR3: TGCAGCGTAAACACAGGGAACTATGGCTACACCTTC. Its protein is CSVNTGNYGYTF.

The V gene is TRBV5-1, the J gene TRBJ1-2; tentatively, D is TRBD1 (5 bases). The CDR3 consists of 13 residues. Trimming shortened V by 1 base and J by 8 bases, and 12 bases separated the two germline ends. Per the germline V gene, CDR1 is SGHRS and CDR2 is YFSETQ. This chain's CDR3 is CASSLRQGEGYTF. The CDR3 coding sequence is TGCGCCAGCAGCTTGAGGCAGGGAGAAGGCTACACCTTC.

The chain links TRBV7-2 to TRBJ1-2, with TRBD1 matching over 9 bases. Germline V lookup: CDR1 SGHTA, CDR2 FQGNSA. V gave up 3 bases and J gave up 8 bases; unmatched junction bases: 7. The CDR3 spans 14 residues. Here the CDR3 DNA reads TGTGCCAGCAGCTTGACGACAGGGGGAAACGGCTACACCTTC. Translating it yields CASSLTTGGNGYTF. The full variable domain, in which reference TRBV7-2 and TRBJ1-2 provide the parts outside the CDR3, is GAGVSQSPSNKVTEKGKDVELRCDPISGHTALYWYRQSLGQGLEFLIYFQGNSAPDKSGLPSDRFSAERTGGSVSTLTIQRTQQEDSAVYLCASSLTTGGNGYTFGSGTRLTVV.

V and J are TRBV7-8 and TRBJ2-3; 8 nucleotides match TRBD1. V lost 6 bases, J lost 2 bases, and 10 bases stayed unmatched. CDR3 length equals 16 residues. Germline CDR1 SGHVS, CDR2 FQNEAQ. The CDR3 sequence: CASSNRGWGNTDTQYF. As DNA, the CDR3 is TGTGCCAGCAGTAACAGGGGGTGGGGCAACACAGATACGCAGTATTTT.

The rearrangement links TRBV4-1 to TRBJ2-5, with TRBD1 as a possible D gene (6 bases). Germline CDR1 and CDR2: MGHRA and YSYEKL. Trimming took off 4 bases at V and 1 base at J, with 25 bases between the two ends. The CDR3 covers 19 residues. The DNA for the CDR3 is TGCGCCAGCAGCCCCAGGGAGAGGGGGTTGAAGAAGGTCCAAGAGACCCAGTACTTC. Amino acids: CASSPRERGLKKVQETQYF.

J is TRBJ2-1 and V is TRBV19; 7 nucleotides align to TRBD1. Germline lookup yields CDR1 LNHDA and CDR2 SQIVND (reference sequence). The CDR3 spans 15 residues. The V and J ends lost 5 bases and 9 bases, in that order; junction bases with no gene match: 13. CDR3 DNA: TGTGCCAGTAGTCATCGCAGGGGGATAGCCCGTGAGCAGTTCTTC. Its protein is CASSHRRGIAREQFF. Based on the CDR3 plus reference TRBV19 and TRBJ2-1, the full variable domain is DGGITQSPKYLFRKEGQNVTLSCEQNLNHDAMYWYRQDPGQGLRLIYYSQIVNDFQKGDIAEGYSVSREKKESFPLTVTSAQKNPTAFYLCASSHRRGIAREQFFGPGTRLTVL.

The chain couples TRBV13 to TRBJ2-1; 12 nucleotides match TRBD2. The CDR3 runs 15 residues. Germline lookup yields CDR1 PRHDT and CDR2 FYEKMQ (reference sequence). V lost 5 bases to trimming and J lost 8 bases; unmatched junction nucleotides: 7. The CDR3 protein is CASSLRTSGVHEQFF. The CDR3, as DNA: TGTGCCAGCAGCCTCCGGACTAGCGGGGTCCATGAGCAGTTCTTC. The whole variable domain, filled in from reference TRBV13 and TRBJ2-1, reads AAGVIQSPRHLIKEKRETATLKCYPIPRHDTVYWYQQGPGQDPQFLISFYEKMQSDKGSIPDRFSAQQFSDYHSELNMSSLELGDSALYFCASSLRTSGVHEQFFGPGTRLTVL.

The chain couples TRBV6-6 to TRBJ2-1; TRBD2 matches at 7 bases. Germline V gene data show CDR1 as MNHNY and CDR2 as SVGAGI (reference sequence). The V segment lost 2 bases and the J segment 3 bases; nucleotides outside the gene matches: 7. CDR3 length equals 16 residues. The DNA for the CDR3 is TGTGCCAGCAGTTACGGGGCGGGAGTAGGCTACAATGAGCAGTTCTTC. Protein product: CASSYGAGVGYNEQFF.

This chain joins TRBV6-6 and TRBJ2-3, with a possible D match to TRBD2 (5 bases). The CDR3 loop spans 15 amino acids. Trimming removed 2 bases at V and 1 base at J, with 10 bases between. Germline loops: CDR1 MNHNY, CDR2 SVGAGI (reference sequence). CDR3 coding DNA: TGTGCCAGCAGTTACCGGGGTGGAGGCACAGATACGCAGTATTTT. It codes for CASSYRGGGTDTQYF.